The source of this TCR beta chain is a study of T cell repertoires in cytomegalovirus infection. Looking at the study overall: Public TCR beta signature analysis indicated the presence of both CMV infection and matching HLA type. Overall study findings and caveats: Cumulative frequency of public TCR beta families picked out carriers of CMV plus the relevant HLA. Clonotype analysis showed dominance of the ex vivo response by HLA-C-restricted CMV-specific TCR beta clonotypes.

TCRdb ran MiXCR on the reads and lists one entry per CDR3 protein. The profile covers about 500,000 distinct CDR3 sequences, with roughly a third appearing a single time and about a sixth taken by the ten largest. In this sample, this clonotype turned up a few times. Its antigen remains unidentified. Sequencing was performed on cultured PBMCs, taken from culture after CMV antigen stimulation. The sequence was collected from a human donor in good health (CMV status not recorded). Some clones in this sample may be carry-over from other donors' samples.

CDR3 DNA: TGTGCCAGCAGTTTATCGGGGTGGGGGCAAGAGACCCAGTACTTC. Translation: CASSLSGWGQETQYF. J is TRBJ2-5 and V is TRBV28; D possibly matches TRBD1 or TRBD2 (5 bases each). The CDR3 contains 15 residues. V gave up 1 base and J gave up 2 bases, with 11 bases separating them. Germline V gene sequence: CDR1 MDHEN, CDR2 SYDVKM. The full variable domain, its missing parts supplied by reference TRBV28 and TRBJ2-5, is DVKVTQSSRYLVKRTGEKVFLECVQDMDHENMFWYRQDPGLGLRLIYFSYDVKMKEKGDIPEGYSVSREKKERFSLILESASTNQTSMYLCASSLSGWGQETQYFGPGTRLLVL.